This T cell receptor beta chain was profiled in a study of radiotherapy plus CTLA-4 blockade in lung cancer. Study background: For approximately 19% of patients, objective responses occurred, and around 31% had disease control. Study-wide findings and caveats: After radiotherapy and ipilimumab, tumor-derived clones expanded in peripheral blood. Alongside interferon-beta, early blood T cell clone dynamics were reportedly the best predictor of response.

This clone showed up just once. As yet, its antigen is unknown. V was clipped by 4 bases and J by 4 bases; unmatched bases: 6. This CDR3 region has 14 residues. Germline CDR1 reads LNHDA; CDR2 reads SQIVND (reference sequence). Sequenced by immunoSEQ multiplex PCR; TCRdb stores in-frame clones only, minus some. The sample contains just under 45,000 clones, less than 75% of which appear only once. Focal radiation plus CTLA-4 blockade with ipilimumab was administered to patients who had chemo-refractory metastatic non-small-cell lung cancer. The origin of this receptor is a human donor with non-small cell lung cancer who had a partial response to radiotherapy plus ipilimumab. This specimen consisted of peripheral blood, obtained from a patient treated with radiotherapy plus ipilimumab. The rearrangement joins TRBV19 to TRBJ2-7; 8 nucleotides match TRBD1. In DNA form, the CDR3 reads TGTGCCAGTAGTACCGCCTGGACAGGGTACGAGCAGTACTTC. Encoded protein: CASSTAWTGYEQYF.